This TCR beta chain was sequenced during a study of control samples from healthy donors and cancer patients. Some clones are missing from TCRdb's copy, which holds only in-frame ones; the method was immunoSEQ multiplex PCR. The sample contains tens of thousands of clones, around 90% of which appear only once. The CDR3 is 13 residues long. Per germline, CDR1 SQVTM and CDR2 ANQGSEA. Trimming stripped 7 bases from V and 4 bases from J, with 13 bases between. This chain links TRBV29-1 with TRBJ2-2, with a possible D match to TRBD1 (6 bases). The sample was PBMCs. The source is a man between 60 and 70 years old with head and neck cancer. The CDR3, as DNA: TGCAGCGCTGGGGACATGGCCACCGGGGAGCTGTTTTTT. This encodes CSAGDMATGELFF.